Below are 21 T cell receptor beta chains sequenced from a single sample in a study of CXCR3-negative and CXCR3-positive naive CD8 T cells. Whole-study findings and limits: Hydrophobicity was higher for TRB CDR3s found in CXCR3-positive naive cells than in CXCR3-negative naive cells.

The study made its TRB cDNA libraries by 5' RACE, adding UMI labels. After re-calling the 5' RACE reads, TCRdb lists one entry per CDR3 protein, DNA absent. This sample's table reports thousands of distinct CDR3 sequences. These receptors have no known antigen. The sequencing sample was made of naive CXCR3+ CD8+ T cells from blood. Subset of the sample: CD45RO-CCR7+CD27+CD95- naive CD8+ T cells expressing CXCR3 (TNR3+). The receptors shown here come from a human donor in good health. Some clones in this sample may be carry-over from other donors' samples.

Its frequency marks this clonotype as medium-sized. V and J are TRBV5-1 and TRBJ1-1; the TCRdb D gene call, TRBD1, has no DNA to confirm it. The CDR3 loop spans 15 amino acids. Germline V lookup: CDR1 SGHRS, CDR2 YFSETQ. The CDR3 loop reads CASSPLEGDLVEAFF. Filled out from reference TRBV5-1 and TRBJ1-1, the complete variable domain reads KAGVTQTPRYLIKTRGQQVTLSCSPISGHRSVSWYQQTPGQGLQFLFEYFSETQRNKGNFPGRFSGRQFSNSRSEMNVSTLELGDSALYLCASSPLEGDLVEAFFGQGTRLTVV.

The V call is TRBV4-3, the J call TRBJ2-3; with no DNA, the TCRdb D assignment of TRBD2 cannot be verified. The germline V gene encodes CDR1 LGHNA and CDR2 YSLEER. CDR3 length equals 15 residues. The CDR3: CASSQGGLPTDTQYF.

This clonotype is called medium-sized (0.01 to 0.1%) based on its frequency. The V call is TRBV6-5, the J call TRBJ1-4. The germline CDR1 and CDR2 sequences are MNHEY and SVGAGI. The CDR3 sequence is 14 residues long. The CDR3 sequence: CASSSQILNEKLFF.

The V call is TRBV5-4, the J call TRBJ2-3. Germline-derived CDR1 and CDR2 are SGHNT and YYREEE (reference sequence). The length of the CDR3 is 12 residues. The CDR3 reads CASSLGADTQYF.

This chain joins TRBV6-2 or TRBV6-3 and TRBJ2-1; the D call from TCRdb, TRBD2, cannot be confirmed without DNA. Germline V gives CDR1 MNHEY, CDR2 SVGEGT. This CDR3 is 16 amino acids long. The CDR3 reads CASSPPLAGGPHEQFF.

The chain recombines TRBV10-3 with TRBJ1-2. CDR3 length: 13 residues. CDR1 is ENHRY, CDR2 SYGVKD, per germline. CDR3 amino acids: CAIRQEGLYGYTF.

The chain employs TRBV4-1 and TRBJ1-1. CDR1 is MGHRA, CDR2 YSYEKL, per germline. The CDR3 loop spans 15 amino acids. The CDR3 here is CASSPGGGGGTEAFF.

This chain joins TRBV28 and TRBJ2-3; TCRdb's D call, TRBD1, is unchecked because there is no DNA. The CDR3 is 14 amino acids. CDR1 and CDR2 from the germline V gene are MDHEN and SYDVKM. The CDR3 loop is CARSLGGGTDTQYF. The entire variable domain, with the rest obtained from reference TRBV28 and TRBJ2-3, is as follows: DVKVTQSSRYLVKRTGEKVFLECVQDMDHENMFWYRQDPGLGLRLIYFSYDVKMKEKGDIPEGYSVSREKKERFSLILESASTNQTSMYLCARSLGGGTDTQYFGPGTRLTVL.

V is TRBV5-1 and J is TRBJ2-3; with no DNA, the TCRdb D assignment of TRBD1 cannot be verified. CDR3 length equals 16 residues. Germline V CDR1 and CDR2: SGHRS, YFSETQ. CDR3 in amino acids: CASSPGQGDPTDTQYF. Looking up the rest from reference TRBV5-1 and TRBJ2-3 gives the full variable domain: KAGVTQTPRYLIKTRGQQVTLSCSPISGHRSVSWYQQTPGQGLQFLFEYFSETQRNKGNFPGRFSGRQFSNSRSEMNVSTLELGDSALYLCASSPGQGDPTDTQYFGPGTRLTVL.

The chain employs TRBV29-1 and TRBJ1-1; TCRdb's D call of TRBD1 is untestable without DNA. There are 16 residues in the CDR3. Germline values: CDR1 SQVTM, CDR2 ANQGSEA. This CDR3 is CSAGDRWTHPGGEAFF.

This clonotype is identified as medium-sized from frequency. J is TRBJ1-2 and V is TRBV27; TCRdb calls TRBD1, which cannot be checked without DNA. Germline V gene lookup returns CDR1 MNHEY and CDR2 SMNVEV (reference sequence). The CDR3 has 18 amino acids. This chain's CDR3 is CASSPNPGDSTSNYGYTF.

Frequency places this clonotype as medium-sized (0.01 to 0.1%). The V and J genes are TRBV4-1 and TRBJ1-2; as DNA is missing, the TRBD1 call by TCRdb cannot be tested. The CDR3 covers 15 residues. Germline V gives CDR1 MGHRA, CDR2 YSYEKL. The CDR3 sequence is CASSQVPGSNYGYTF.

The chain combines TRBV4-1 with TRBJ2-7; the TRBD1 assignment by TCRdb is unverifiable without DNA. Germline lookup yields CDR1 MGHRA and CDR2 YSYEKL. CDR3 size: 16 residues. This CDR3 is CASSLSRDREFYEQYF.

This clonotype registers medium-sized by frequency. The CDR3 sequence is CSARGTSGSSGAYEQYF. The J gene is TRBJ2-7, the V gene TRBV20-1; TCRdb's D call, TRBD2, is unchecked because there is no DNA. Germline CDR1 DFQATT, CDR2 SNEGSKA (reference sequence). The CDR3 is made up of 17 amino acids.

The chain joins TRBV29-1 to TRBJ2-7; TCRdb picks TRBD1, but there is no DNA to check that call. CDR3 length: 13 residues. The germline V gene has CDR1 SQVTM and CDR2 ANQGSEA. CDR3 in amino acids: CSVGGQDTYEQYF.

CDR3 loop: CSVEDGILYGYTF. The chain has TRBV29-1 and TRBJ1-2. The CDR3 runs 13 residues. The germline gives CDR1 SQVTM, CDR2 ANQGSEA.

The V and J genes are TRBV29-1 and TRBJ2-7; with no DNA, the TCRdb D assignment of TRBD1 cannot be verified. In germline, CDR1 is SQVTM, CDR2 ANQGSEA. The CDR3 has 12 residues. The CDR3 reads CSVEVNRAEQYF.

By frequency, this clonotype registers medium-sized. This chain links TRBV29-1 with TRBJ1-1; the D call from TCRdb, TRBD1, cannot be confirmed without DNA. In germline, CDR1 is SQVTM, CDR2 ANQGSEA. The CDR3 spans 13 residues. The CDR3 loop reads CSAPAEMNTEAFF.

The chain couples TRBV20-1 to TRBJ2-7; TCRdb's D call of TRBD1 is untestable without DNA. Germline CDR1 is DFQATT and CDR2 is SNEGSKA (reference sequence). The CDR3 is 14 residues long. The CDR3 protein is CSARDRDNNYEQYF.

The rearrangement joins TRBV7-2 to TRBJ1-2; as DNA is missing, the TRBD1 call by TCRdb cannot be tested. The germline CDR1 and CDR2 sequences are SGHTA and FQGNSA. This CDR3 spans 15 amino acids. CDR3 amino acids: CASSLVPGDPYGYTF.

The V call is TRBV5-5, the J call TRBJ1-5; checking the TCRdb D call of TRBD1 is not possible without DNA. The CDR3 consists of 15 residues. Per germline, CDR1 SGHKS and CDR2 YYEKEE (reference sequence). CDR3 protein: CASSFGQGYNQPQHF.